These T cell receptor beta chains were read from a single sample in a study of OX40 agonist ivuxolimab in advanced cancers. Assay used: immunoSEQ multiplex PCR; TCRdb lists only in-frame clones, some missing. Among 65,000 to 85,000 clones listed, more than 75% were seen once. Source: CD4+ or CD8+ T cells sorted from blood, taken in a trial of the OX40 agonist ivuxolimab. The source of these receptors is an adult with an advanced solid tumor such as melanoma, head and neck, liver or kidney cancer. The CDR3 runs from the conserved cysteine through the conserved F or W. Each record gives: J gene, D gene, V gene, CDR3 protein. D genes are given only for firm matches.

J gene: TRBJ2-5
D gene: NA
V gene: TRBV9
CDR3 protein: CASSVGALGQGETQYF

J gene: TRBJ2-3
D gene: NA
V gene: TRBV27
CDR3 protein: CASKGPLPTDTQYF

J gene: TRBJ2-7
D gene: NA
V gene: TRBV7-7
CDR3 protein: CASSPSIGVAEQYF

J gene: NA
D gene: TRBD2
V gene: TRBV28
CDR3 protein: CASNRPGGGGDEQYF

J gene: TRBJ2-1
D gene: TRBD1
V gene: TRBV5-4
CDR3 protein: CASSLDGTARNEQFF

J gene: TRBJ2-2
D gene: NA
V gene: TRBV4-2
CDR3 protein: CASSPTPRSGASGELFF

J gene: TRBJ2-7
D gene: NA
V gene: TRBV11-2
CDR3 protein: CASSLAAGESYEQYF

J gene: TRBJ2-6
D gene: NA
V gene: TRBV6-5
CDR3 protein: CASSYSVSGANVLTF

J gene: TRBJ1-1
D gene: TRBD1
V gene: TRBV7-2
CDR3 protein: CASSSYYRQGRGSEAFF

J gene: TRBJ1-2
D gene: NA
V gene: TRBV11-2
CDR3 protein: CASSLDRGAWGYTF

J gene: TRBJ1-1
D gene: NA
V gene: TRBV6-4
CDR3 protein: CASSDSSQEMNTEAFF

J gene: TRBJ2-3
D gene: TRBD2
V gene: TRBV6-1
CDR3 protein: CASRALAGGQDTQYF

J gene: TRBJ2-3
D gene: NA
V gene: TRBV11-2
CDR3 protein: CASGGSREDTQYF

J gene: TRBJ1-2
D gene: TRBD1
V gene: TRBV11-2
CDR3 protein: CASSLRTGANYGYTF

J gene: TRBJ2-5
D gene: NA
V gene: TRBV29-1
CDR3 protein: CSVRFLETQYF

J gene: TRBJ2-6
D gene: NA
V gene: TRBV5-1
CDR3 protein: CASWVPGANVLTF

J gene: TRBJ2-7
D gene: TRBD1
V gene: TRBV5-4
CDR3 protein: CASSLGQGMLADYEQYF

J gene: TRBJ1-4
D gene: NA
V gene: TRBV19
CDR3 protein: CASSIESFGEKLFF

J gene: TRBJ2-5
D gene: NA
V gene: TRBV7-7
CDR3 protein: CASSPPNNQETQYF

J gene: TRBJ2-1
D gene: NA
V gene: TRBV7-9
CDR3 protein: CASSLARGDYYFNEQFF

J gene: TRBJ2-3
D gene: NA
V gene: TRBV7-9
CDR3 protein: CASSRTRYTDTQYF

J gene: TRBJ2-7
D gene: NA
V gene: TRBV9
CDR3 protein: CASSVSSMTRGYEQYF

J gene: TRBJ1-5
D gene: NA
V gene: TRBV28
CDR3 protein: CASSFGGETWQPQHF

J gene: TRBJ1-2
D gene: NA
V gene: TRBV6-5
CDR3 protein: CASTSGDYGYTF

J gene: TRBJ2-5
D gene: TRBD2
V gene: TRBV9
CDR3 protein: CASSVALYGGGPQETQYF

J gene: TRBJ2-5
D gene: TRBD2
V gene: TRBV4-1
CDR3 protein: CASSPGTSGGTGQETQYF

J gene: TRBJ2-3
D gene: TRBD2
V gene: TRBV4-2
CDR3 protein: CASSQENGLAITDTQYF

J gene: TRBJ2-5
D gene: NA
V gene: TRBV29-1
CDR3 protein: CSVLIRSETQYF

J gene: TRBJ2-2
D gene: TRBD1
V gene: TRBV28
CDR3 protein: CASTLGTGGTGELFF

J gene: TRBJ2-2
D gene: NA
V gene: TRBV2
CDR3 protein: CASSGRINTGELFF

J gene: TRBJ2-2
D gene: NA
V gene: TRBV30
CDR3 protein: CAWTDGPNTGELFF

J gene: TRBJ2-5
D gene: NA
V gene: TRBV2
CDR3 protein: CASAEETQYF

J gene: TRBJ2-7
D gene: TRBD1
V gene: TRBV5-1
CDR3 protein: CASSFNRGQGEQYF

J gene: TRBJ1-4
D gene: NA
V gene: TRBV7-2
CDR3 protein: CASSLPLLDRATTNEKLFF

J gene: TRBJ2-5
D gene: TRBD1
V gene: TRBV29-1
CDR3 protein: CSVDGFSTSGGGETQYF

J gene: TRBJ1-6
D gene: NA
V gene: TRBV5-4
CDR3 protein: CASSRGLVNSPLHF

J gene: NA
D gene: TRBD2
V gene: TRBV7-9
CDR3 protein: CASSPKGRGIDEQYF

J gene: TRBJ2-3
D gene: NA
V gene: TRBV7-2
CDR3 protein: CASSQTYTDTQYF

J gene: TRBJ2-7
D gene: TRBD1
V gene: TRBV18
CDR3 protein: CASSRIPGQGAREQYF

J gene: TRBJ1-1
D gene: TRBD1
V gene: TRBV6-5
CDR3 protein: CASSRQGNTEAFF

J gene: TRBJ2-5
D gene: TRBD1
V gene: TRBV27
CDR3 protein: CASSGWTGGETQYF

J gene: TRBJ2-7
D gene: NA
V gene: TRBV7-2
CDR3 protein: CASSLGGIGSYEQYF

J gene: TRBJ2-1
D gene: TRBD2
V gene: TRBV10-3
CDR3 protein: CAISDRAGGGYNEQFF

J gene: TRBJ2-7
D gene: TRBD1
V gene: TRBV28
CDR3 protein: CASRTPGTGTYEQYF

J gene: TRBJ1-1
D gene: NA
V gene: TRBV10-3
CDR3 protein: CAITPSDTNTEAFF

J gene: TRBJ2-2
D gene: NA
V gene: TRBV5-1
CDR3 protein: CASSLRTDTAGELFF

J gene: TRBJ2-5
D gene: TRBD2
V gene: TRBV19
CDR3 protein: CASSQGLAGETQYF

J gene: TRBJ2-3
D gene: TRBD1
V gene: TRBV4-2
CDR3 protein: CASSLRDPGQDTQYF

J gene: TRBJ1-1
D gene: NA
V gene: TRBV7-3
CDR3 protein: CASSNPLAGMNTEAFF

J gene: TRBJ1-3
D gene: NA
V gene: TRBV7-2
CDR3 protein: CASSPGYSGNTIYF

J gene: TRBJ2-3
D gene: TRBD1
V gene: TRBV5-1
CDR3 protein: CASSPRTGKADTQYF

J gene: TRBJ2-5
D gene: TRBD2
V gene: TRBV7-8
CDR3 protein: CASSPRGTSVQTQYF

J gene: TRBJ1-2
D gene: NA
V gene: TRBV18
CDR3 protein: CASSPPAGVDYGYTF